The clone carrying this T cell receptor beta chain occurred a few times. What it binds is unknown. Clones were sequenced by immunoSEQ multiplex PCR, and TCRdb holds only the in-frame ones, with some missing. The sample contains approximately 90,000 clones, 85% to 95% of which appear only once. The sample originates from a study of T cell responses to AZD1222 COVID-19 vaccine. Whole-study findings and limits: Per reports, nearly half of all spike-specific TCRs target regions that are unmutated in variants. Repertoire sampling was restricted to post-peak T cell response timepoints. Females made up more of the donors, who were largely white British, and clonal diversity may have come out too low.

With 7 bases removed from V and 4 bases from J, the gap between germline ends came to 16 bases. The CDR3 is 14 amino acids. The germline V gene encodes CDR1 MDHEN and CDR2 SYDVKM. The V and J genes are TRBV28 and TRBJ1-2, with a possible D match to TRBD1 (6 bases). This specimen consisted of peripheral blood, obtained on day 0 of AZD1222 vaccination. The clonotype comes from an adult in good health. The CDR3 reads CASNTGTLGYGYTF. For the CDR3, the DNA is TGTGCCAGCAATACCGGGACATTGGGCTATGGCTACACCTTC.